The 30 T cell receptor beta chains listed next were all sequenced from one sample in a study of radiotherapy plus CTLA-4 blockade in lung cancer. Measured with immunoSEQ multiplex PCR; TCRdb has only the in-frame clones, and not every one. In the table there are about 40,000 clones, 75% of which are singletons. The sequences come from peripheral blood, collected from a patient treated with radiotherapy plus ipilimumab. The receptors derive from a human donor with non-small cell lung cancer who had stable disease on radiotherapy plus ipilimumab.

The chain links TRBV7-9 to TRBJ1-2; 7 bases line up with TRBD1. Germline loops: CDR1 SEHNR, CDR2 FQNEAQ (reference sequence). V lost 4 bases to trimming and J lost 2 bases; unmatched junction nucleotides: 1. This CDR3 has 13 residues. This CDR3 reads CASSYRGNYGYTF. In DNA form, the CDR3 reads TGTGCCAGCAGCTACAGGGGAAACTATGGCTACACCTTC.

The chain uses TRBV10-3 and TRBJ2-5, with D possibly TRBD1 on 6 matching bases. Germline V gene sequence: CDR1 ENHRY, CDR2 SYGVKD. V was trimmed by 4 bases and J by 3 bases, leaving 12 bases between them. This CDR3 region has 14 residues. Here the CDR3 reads CAISAKQGEETQYF. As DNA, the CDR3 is TGTGCCATCAGTGCCAAACAGGGCGAAGAGACCCAGTACTTC.

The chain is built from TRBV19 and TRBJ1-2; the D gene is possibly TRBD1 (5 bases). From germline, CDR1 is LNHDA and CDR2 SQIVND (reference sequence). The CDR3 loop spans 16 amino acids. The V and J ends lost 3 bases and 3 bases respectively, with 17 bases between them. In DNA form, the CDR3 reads TGTGCCAGTAGTATGGGCTGGCAGGGAAAGGACTATGGCTACACCTTC. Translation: CASSMGWQGKDYGYTF. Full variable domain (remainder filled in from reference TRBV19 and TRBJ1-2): DGGITQSPKYLFRKEGQNVTLSCEQNLNHDAMYWYRQDPGQGLRLIYYSQIVNDFQKGDIAEGYSVSREKKESFPLTVTSAQKNPTAFYLCASSMGWQGKDYGYTFGSGTRLTVV.

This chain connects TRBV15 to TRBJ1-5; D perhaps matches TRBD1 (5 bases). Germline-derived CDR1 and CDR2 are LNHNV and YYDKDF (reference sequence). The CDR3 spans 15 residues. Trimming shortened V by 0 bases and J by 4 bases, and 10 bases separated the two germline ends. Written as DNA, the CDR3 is TGTGCCACCAGCAGAGATTTGGCAGGGAATCAGCCCCAGCATTTT. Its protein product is CATSRDLAGNQPQHF.

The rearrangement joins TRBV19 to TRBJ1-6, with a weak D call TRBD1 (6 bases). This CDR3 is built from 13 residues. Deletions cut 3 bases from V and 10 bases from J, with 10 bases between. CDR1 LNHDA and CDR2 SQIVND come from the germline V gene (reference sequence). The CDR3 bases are TGTGCCAGTAGTATCACAGGGAGCTCACCCCTCCACTTT. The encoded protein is CASSITGSSPLHF.

CDR3 nucleotides: TGTGCCAGCAGACAGGGTTACACTAGCTATGGCTACACCTTC. Its translation is CASRQGYTSYGYTF. The chain uses TRBV2 and TRBJ1-2, with a possible D match to TRBD1 (6 bases). CDR1 is SNHLY, CDR2 FYNNEI, per germline. The CDR3 has 14 amino acids. V gave up 6 bases and J gave up 4 bases, with 15 bases separating them.

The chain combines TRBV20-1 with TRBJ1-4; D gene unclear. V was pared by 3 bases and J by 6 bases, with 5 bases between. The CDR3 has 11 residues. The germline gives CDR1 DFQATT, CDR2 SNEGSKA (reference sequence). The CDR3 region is CSARTYEKLFF. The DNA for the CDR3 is TGCAGTGCTAGGACTTATGAAAAACTGTTTTTT.

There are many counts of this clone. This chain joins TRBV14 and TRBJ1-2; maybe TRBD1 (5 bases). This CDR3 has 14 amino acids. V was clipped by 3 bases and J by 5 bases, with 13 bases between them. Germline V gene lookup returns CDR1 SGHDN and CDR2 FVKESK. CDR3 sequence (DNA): TGTGCCAGCAGCCAGTCCTTGACAGTGTATGGCTACACCTTC. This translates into CASSQSLTVYGYTF.

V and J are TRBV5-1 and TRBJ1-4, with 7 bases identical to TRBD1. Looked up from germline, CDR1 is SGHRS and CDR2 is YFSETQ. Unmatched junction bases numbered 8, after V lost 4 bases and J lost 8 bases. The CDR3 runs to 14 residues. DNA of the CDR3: TGCGCCAGCAGCCGAGAGGGGGACAGAGAAAAACTGTTTTTT. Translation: CASSREGDREKLFF.

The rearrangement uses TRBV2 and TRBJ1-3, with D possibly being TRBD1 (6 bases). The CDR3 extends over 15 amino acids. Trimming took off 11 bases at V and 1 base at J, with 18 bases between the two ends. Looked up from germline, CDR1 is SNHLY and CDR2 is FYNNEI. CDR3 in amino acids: CAALDRLASGNTIYF. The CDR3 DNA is TGTGCCGCCCTAGACAGGCTTGCTTCTGGAAACACCATATATTTT.

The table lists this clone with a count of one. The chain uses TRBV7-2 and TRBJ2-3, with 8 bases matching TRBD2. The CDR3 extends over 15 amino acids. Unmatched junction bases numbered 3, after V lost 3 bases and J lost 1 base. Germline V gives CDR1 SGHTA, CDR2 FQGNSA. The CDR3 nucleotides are TGTGCCAGCAGCTTTGGGCGGGGGGGCACAGATACGCAGTATTTT. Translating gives CASSFGRGGTDTQYF.

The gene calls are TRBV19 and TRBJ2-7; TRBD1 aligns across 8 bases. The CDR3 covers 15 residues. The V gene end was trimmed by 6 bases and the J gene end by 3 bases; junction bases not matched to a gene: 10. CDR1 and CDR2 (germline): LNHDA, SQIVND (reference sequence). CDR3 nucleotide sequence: TGTGCCAGTAGACCAACCCAGGGGGCTTACTACGAGCAGTACTTC. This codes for CASRPTQGAYYEQYF.

The CDR3 is CASNDREETQYF. CDR3 in DNA: TGTGCCAGCAACGACAGGGAAGAGACCCAGTACTTC. The V call is TRBV2, the J call TRBJ2-5, with 7 bases identical to TRBD1. The CDR3 has 12 amino acids. The germline CDR1 and CDR2 sequences are SNHLY and FYNNEI. J lost 3 bases, V lost 7 bases, and 2 bases had no gene match. The full variable domain, with the rest looked up from reference TRBV2 and TRBJ2-5, is EPEVTQTPSHQVTQMGQEVILRCVPISNHLYFYWYRQILGQKVEFLVSFYNNEISEKSEIFDDQFSVERPDGSNFTLKIRSTKLEDSAMYFCASNDREETQYFGPGTRLLVL.

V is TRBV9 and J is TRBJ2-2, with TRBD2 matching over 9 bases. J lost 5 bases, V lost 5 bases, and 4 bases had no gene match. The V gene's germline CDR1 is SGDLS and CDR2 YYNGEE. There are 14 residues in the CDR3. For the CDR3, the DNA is TGTGCCAGCAGGGGCGGGGGGGCAACCGGGGAGCTGTTTTTT. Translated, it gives CASRGGGATGELFF.

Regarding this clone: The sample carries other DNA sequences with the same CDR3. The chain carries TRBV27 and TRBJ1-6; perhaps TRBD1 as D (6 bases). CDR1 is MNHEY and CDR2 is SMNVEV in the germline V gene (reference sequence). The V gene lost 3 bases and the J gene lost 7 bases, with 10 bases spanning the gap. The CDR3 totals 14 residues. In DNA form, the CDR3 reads TGTGCCAGCAGTTTTGACAGGTTCAATTCACCCCTCCACTTT. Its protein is CASSFDRFNSPLHF.

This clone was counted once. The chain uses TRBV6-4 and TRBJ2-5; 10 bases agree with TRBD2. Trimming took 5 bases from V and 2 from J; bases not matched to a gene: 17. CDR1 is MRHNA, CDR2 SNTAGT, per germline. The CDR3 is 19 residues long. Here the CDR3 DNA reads TGTGCCAGCAGTACCCATCTAGCGGGGGCCATGATTTTACAAGAGACCCAGTACTTC. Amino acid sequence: CASSTHLAGAMILQETQYF.

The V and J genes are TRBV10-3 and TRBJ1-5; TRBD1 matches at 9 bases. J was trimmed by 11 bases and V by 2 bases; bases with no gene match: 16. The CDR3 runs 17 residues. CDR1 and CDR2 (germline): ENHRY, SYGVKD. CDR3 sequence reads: CAISEAPGQGGRSAQHF. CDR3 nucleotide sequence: TGTGCCATCAGTGAGGCTCCGGGACAGGGAGGGAGGTCGGCCCAGCATTTT.

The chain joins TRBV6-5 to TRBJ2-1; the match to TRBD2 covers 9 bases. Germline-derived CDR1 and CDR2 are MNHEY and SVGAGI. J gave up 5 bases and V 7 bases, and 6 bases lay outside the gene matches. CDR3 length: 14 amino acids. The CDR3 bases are TGTGCCAGCACTTCGGCGGGGGGGAACAATGAGCAGTTCTTC. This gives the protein CASTSAGGNNEQFF.

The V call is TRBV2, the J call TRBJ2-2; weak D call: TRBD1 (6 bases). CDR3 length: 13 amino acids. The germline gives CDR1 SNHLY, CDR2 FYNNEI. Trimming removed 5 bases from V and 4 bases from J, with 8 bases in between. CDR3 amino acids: CASSKDSTGELFF. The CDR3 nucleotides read TGTGCCAGCAGTAAGGACAGCACCGGGGAGCTGTTTTTT.

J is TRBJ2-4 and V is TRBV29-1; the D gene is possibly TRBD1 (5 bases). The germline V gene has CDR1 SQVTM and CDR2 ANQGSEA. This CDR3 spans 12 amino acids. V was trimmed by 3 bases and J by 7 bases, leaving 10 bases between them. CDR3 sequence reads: CSVESGSNIQYF. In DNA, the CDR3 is TGCAGCGTTGAGTCAGGGTCTAACATTCAGTACTTC. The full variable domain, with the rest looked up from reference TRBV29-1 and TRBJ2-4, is SAVISQKPSRDICQRGTSLTIQCQVDSQVTMMFWYRQQPGQSLTLIATANQGSEATYESGFVIDKFPISRPNLTFSTLTVSNMSPEDSSIYLCSVESGSNIQYFGAGTRLSVL.

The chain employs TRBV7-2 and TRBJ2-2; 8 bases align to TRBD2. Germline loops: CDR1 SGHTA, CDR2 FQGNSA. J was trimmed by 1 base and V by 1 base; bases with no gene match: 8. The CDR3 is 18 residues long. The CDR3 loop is CASSLGPGGPMNTGELFF. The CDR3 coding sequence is TGTGCCAGCAGCTTAGGGCCGGGGGGGCCGATGAACACCGGGGAGCTGTTTTTT.

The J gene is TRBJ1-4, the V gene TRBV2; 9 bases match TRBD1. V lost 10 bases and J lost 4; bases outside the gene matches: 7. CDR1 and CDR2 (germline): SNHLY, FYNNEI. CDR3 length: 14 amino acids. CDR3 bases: TGTGCCACCCAGGGGACAGGGCGTAATGAAAAACTGTTTTTT. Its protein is CATQGTGRNEKLFF.

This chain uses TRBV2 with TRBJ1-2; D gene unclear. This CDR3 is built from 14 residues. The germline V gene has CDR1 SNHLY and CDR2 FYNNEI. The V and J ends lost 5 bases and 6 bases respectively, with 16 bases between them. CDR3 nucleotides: TGTGCCAGCAGTACCTCCGCGGGGAGTGATGGCTACACCTTC. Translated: CASSTSAGSDGYTF.

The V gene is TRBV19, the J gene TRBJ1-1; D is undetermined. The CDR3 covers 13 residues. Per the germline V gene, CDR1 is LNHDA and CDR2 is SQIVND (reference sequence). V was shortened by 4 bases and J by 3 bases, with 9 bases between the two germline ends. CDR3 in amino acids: CASSRNLDTEAFF. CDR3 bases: TGTGCCAGTAGTAGGAACCTAGACACTGAAGCTTTCTTT. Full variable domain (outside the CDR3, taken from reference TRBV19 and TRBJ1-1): DGGITQSPKYLFRKEGQNVTLSCEQNLNHDAMYWYRQDPGQGLRLIYYSQIVNDFQKGDIAEGYSVSREKKESFPLTVTSAQKNPTAFYLCASSRNLDTEAFFGQGTRLTVV.

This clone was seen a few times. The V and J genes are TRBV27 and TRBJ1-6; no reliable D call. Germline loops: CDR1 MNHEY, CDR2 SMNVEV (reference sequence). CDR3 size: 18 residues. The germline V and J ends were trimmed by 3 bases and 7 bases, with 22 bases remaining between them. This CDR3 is CASSFRVREGYGNSPLHF. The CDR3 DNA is TGTGCCAGCAGTTTCCGGGTGAGGGAGGGTTATGGAAATTCACCCCTCCACTTT.

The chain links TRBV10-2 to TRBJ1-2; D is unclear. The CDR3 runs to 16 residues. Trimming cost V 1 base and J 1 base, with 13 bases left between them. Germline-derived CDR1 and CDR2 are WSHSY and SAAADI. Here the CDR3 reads CASSEWAAALNYGYTF. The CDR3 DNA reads TGCGCCAGCAGTGAGTGGGCAGCGGCCCTTAACTATGGCTACACCTTC.

The CDR3: CASSLLQGTNTEAFF. In DNA form, the CDR3 reads TGTGCCAGCAGCCTCCTTCAGGGTACGAACACTGAAGCTTTCTTT. The V gene is TRBV5-6, the J gene TRBJ1-1; D possibly corresponds to TRBD1 (5 bases). The germline V gene has CDR1 SGHDT and CDR2 YYEEEE. Trimming cost V 4 bases and J 1 base, with 14 bases left between them. This CDR3 comprises 15 residues.

CDR3 coding DNA: TGTGCCAGCAGCTTAGCGCCGGGGGGGAACGAGCAGTACTTC. This sequence encodes CASSLAPGGNEQYF. The V and J genes are TRBV7-2 and TRBJ2-7; 8 bases fit TRBD2. Trimming cost V 0 bases and J 5 bases; bases outside gene matches: 3. CDR3 length equals 14 residues. Germline values: CDR1 SGHTA, CDR2 FQGNSA.

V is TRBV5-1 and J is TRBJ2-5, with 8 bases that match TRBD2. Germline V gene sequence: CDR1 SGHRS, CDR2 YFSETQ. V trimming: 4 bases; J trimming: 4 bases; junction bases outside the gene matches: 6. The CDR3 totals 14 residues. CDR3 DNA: TGCGCCAGCAGCAGCGCGGGGGGCCCAGAGACCCAGTACTTC. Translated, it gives CASSSAGGPETQYF.

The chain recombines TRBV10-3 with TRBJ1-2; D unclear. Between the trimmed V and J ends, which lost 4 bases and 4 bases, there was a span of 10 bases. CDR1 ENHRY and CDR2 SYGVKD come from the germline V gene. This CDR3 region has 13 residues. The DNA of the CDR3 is TGTGCCATCAGTGGTTCGGAGCTCTATGGCTACACCTTC. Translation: CAISGSELYGYTF.